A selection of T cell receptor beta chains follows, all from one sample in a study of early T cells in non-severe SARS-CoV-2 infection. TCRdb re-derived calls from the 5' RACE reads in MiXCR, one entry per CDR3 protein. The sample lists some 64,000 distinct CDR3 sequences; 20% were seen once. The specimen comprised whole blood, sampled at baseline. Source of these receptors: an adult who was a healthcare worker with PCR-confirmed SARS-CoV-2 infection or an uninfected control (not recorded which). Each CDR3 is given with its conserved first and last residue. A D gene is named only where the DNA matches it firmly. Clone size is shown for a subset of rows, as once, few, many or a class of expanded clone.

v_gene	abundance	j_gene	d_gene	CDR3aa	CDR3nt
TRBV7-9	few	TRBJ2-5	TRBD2	CASSFLAGAEETQYF	TGTGCCAGCAGCTTTCTAGCGGGGGCCGAAGAGACCCAGTACTTC
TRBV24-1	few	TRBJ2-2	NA	CATSSPGTGELFF	TGTGCCACCAGTTCCCCTGGAACCGGGGAGCTGTTTTTT
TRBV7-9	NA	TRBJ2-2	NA	CASSLAPFPGELFF	TGTGCCAGCAGCCTAGCGCCCTTTCCCGGGGAGCTGTTTTTT
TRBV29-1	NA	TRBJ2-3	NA	CSVDRLASDTQYF	TGCAGCGTTGATCGGCTAGCTTCAGATACGCAGTATTTT
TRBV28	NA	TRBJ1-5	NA	CAGGGLAANQPQHF	TGTGCGGGGGGAGGACTCGCGGCGAATCAGCCCCAGCATTTT
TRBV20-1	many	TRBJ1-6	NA	CSAYLPERGPGSPLHF	TGCAGTGCTTACCTCCCTGAGAGAGGGCCGGGTTCACCCCTCCACTTT
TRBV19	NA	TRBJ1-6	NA	CASSLLGPTERRSPLHF	TGTGCCAGTAGTCTCTTGGGGCCAACTGAGAGGAGGTCACCCCTCCACTTT
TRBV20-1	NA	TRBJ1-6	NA	CSATASSYNSPLHF	TGCAGTGCTACTGCCAGCTCCTATAATTCACCCCTCCACTTT
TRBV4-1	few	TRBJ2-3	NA	CASSQGRTVDTQYF	TGCGCCAGCAGCCAGGGGCGGACAGTAGATACGCAGTATTTT
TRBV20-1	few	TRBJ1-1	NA	CSATTGFEMNTEAFF	TGCAGTGCCACTACAGGATTCGAAATGAACACTGAAGCTTTCTTT
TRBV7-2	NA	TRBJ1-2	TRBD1	CASSRTGASGYTF	TGTGCCAGCAGCAGGACAGGGGCTTCTGGCTACACCTTC
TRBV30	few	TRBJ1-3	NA	CAWRWGFREISGNTIYF	TGTGCCTGGAGATGGGGATTCAGAGAAATATCTGGAAACACCATATATTTT
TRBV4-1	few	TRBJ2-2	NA	CASSQREVSGAGELFF	TGCGCCAGCAGCCAACGTGAGGTGTCAGGAGCCGGGGAGCTGTTTTTT
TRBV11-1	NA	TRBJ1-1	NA	CASSLALNTEAFF	TGTGCCAGCAGCTTAGCTTTGAACACTGAAGCTTTCTTT
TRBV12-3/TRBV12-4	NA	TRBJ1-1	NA	CASSLYRGQGEAFF	TGTGCCAGCAGTTTATATCGTGGCCAGGGTGAAGCTTTCTTT
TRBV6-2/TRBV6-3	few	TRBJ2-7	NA	CASSPQGFYEQYF	TGTGCCAGCAGTCCTCAGGGCTTCTACGAGCAGTACTTC
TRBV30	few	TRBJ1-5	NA	CAWRDGGSNQPQHF	TGTGCCTGGAGGGATGGGGGGAGCAATCAGCCCCAGCATTTT
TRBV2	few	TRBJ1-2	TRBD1	CASREGQGIYGYTF	TGTGCCAGCAGAGAGGGACAGGGCATCTATGGCTACACCTTC
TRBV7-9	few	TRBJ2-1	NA	CASSTPGRNEQFF	TGTGCCAGCAGCACCCCGGGTAGAAATGAGCAGTTCTTC
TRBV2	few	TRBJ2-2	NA	CASSEQPNTGELFF	TGTGCCAGCAGTGAACAGCCCAACACCGGGGAGCTGTTTTTT
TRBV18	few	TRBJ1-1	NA	CASRGEESEAFF	TGTGCCAGCCGGGGGGAGGAATCTGAAGCTTTCTTT
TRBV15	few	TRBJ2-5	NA	CATSRDGRVQETQYF	TGTGCCACCAGCAGAGATGGGCGGGTTCAAGAGACCCAGTACTTC
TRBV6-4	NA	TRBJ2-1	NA	CASSRGQHNEQFF	TGTGCCAGCAGTCGGGGACAACACAATGAGCAGTTCTTC
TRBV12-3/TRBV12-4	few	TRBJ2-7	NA	CASSLLDEQYF	TGTGCCAGCAGCCTCCTGGACGAGCAGTACTTC
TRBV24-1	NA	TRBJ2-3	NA	CATSSENTDTQYF	TGTGCCACCAGTAGCGAGAACACAGATACGCAGTATTTT
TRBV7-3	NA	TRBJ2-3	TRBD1	CASSSGQGYTDTQYF	TGTGCCAGCAGCTCTGGACAGGGGTACACAGATACGCAGTATTTT
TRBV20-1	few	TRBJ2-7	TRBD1	CSALGQGEEQYF	TGCAGTGCTCTTGGACAGGGCGAGGAGCAGTACTTC
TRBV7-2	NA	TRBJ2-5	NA	CASSLVGFQETQYF	TGTGCCAGCAGCTTAGTTGGCTTCCAAGAGACCCAGTACTTC
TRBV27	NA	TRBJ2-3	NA	CASKVASTDTQYF	TGTGCCAGCAAGGTTGCAAGCACAGATACGCAGTATTTT
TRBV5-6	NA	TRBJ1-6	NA	CASSSRGYNASPLHF	TGTGCCAGCAGCTCGAGGGGGTACAACGCTTCACCCCTCCACTTT
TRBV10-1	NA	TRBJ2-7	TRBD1	CASSRTGGYGQYF	TGCGCCAGCAGTCGGACAGGGGGTTACGGGCAGTACTTC
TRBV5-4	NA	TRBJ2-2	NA	CASSIADGELFF	TGTGCCAGCAGCATAGCGGACGGGGAGCTGTTTTTT
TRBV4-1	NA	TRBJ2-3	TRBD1	CASSHPPQGGTDTQYF	TGCGCCAGCAGCCACCCCCCACAGGGGGGCACAGATACGCAGTATTTT
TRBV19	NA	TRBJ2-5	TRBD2	CASNPGTSIETQYF	TGTGCCAGTAACCCCGGGACTAGCATCGAGACCCAGTACTTC
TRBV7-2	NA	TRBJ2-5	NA	CASSPGGPAGWTQYF	TGTGCCAGCAGCCCTGGGGGCCCAGCGGGGTGGACCCAGTACTTC
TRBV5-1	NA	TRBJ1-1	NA	CASSRQGLNTEAFF	TGCGCCAGCAGCCGGCAGGGCCTGAACACTGAAGCTTTCTTT
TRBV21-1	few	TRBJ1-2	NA	CASSKATALRYTF	TGTGCCAGCAGCAAGGCGACAGCTCTACGCTACACCTTC
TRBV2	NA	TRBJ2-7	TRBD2	CASTHPSGAYEQYF	TGTGCCAGCACCCACCCCAGCGGGGCCTACGAGCAGTACTTC
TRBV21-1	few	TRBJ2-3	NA	CASTAKSAGPPDTQYF	TGTGCCAGCACCGCAAAAAGCGCGGGGCCGCCAGATACGCAGTATTTT
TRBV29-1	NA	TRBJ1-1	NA	CSVGTEGAEAFF	TGCAGCGTTGGGACAGAAGGCGCTGAAGCTTTCTTT
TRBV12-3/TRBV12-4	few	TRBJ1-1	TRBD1	CASTPQGHGTEAFF	TGTGCCAGCACTCCACAGGGGCACGGCACTGAAGCTTTCTTT
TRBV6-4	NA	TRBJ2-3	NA	CASSEAPGDTQYF	TGTGCCAGCAGTGAGGCACCCGGGGATACGCAGTATTTT
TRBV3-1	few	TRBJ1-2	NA	CASSQAKTGYTF	TGTGCCAGCAGCCAAGCGAAGACCGGCTACACCTTC
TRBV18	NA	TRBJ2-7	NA	CASSPGVRGFYEQYF	TGTGCCAGCTCACCGGGGGTTCGGGGTTTCTACGAGCAGTACTTC
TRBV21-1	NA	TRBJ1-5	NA	CASSKEGQGGDQPQHF	TGTGCCAGCAGCAAAGAAGGACAGGGCGGGGATCAGCCCCAGCATTTT
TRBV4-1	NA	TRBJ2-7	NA	CASSPSLSSSYEQYF	TGCGCCAGCAGCCCCTCGCTGAGTTCATCCTACGAGCAGTACTTC
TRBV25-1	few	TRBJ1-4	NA	CASSEVPGVGKKLFF	TGTGCCAGCAGTGAAGTCCCCGGGGTCGGGAAAAAACTGTTTTTT
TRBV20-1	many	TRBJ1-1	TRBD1	CSAKQGVNTEAFF	TGCAGTGCAAAACAGGGGGTGAACACTGAAGCTTTCTTT
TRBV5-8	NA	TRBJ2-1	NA	CASSLDWGQFF	TGTGCCAGCAGCTTGGATTGGGGGCAGTTCTTC
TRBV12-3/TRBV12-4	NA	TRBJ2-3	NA	CASKRLDGTDTQYF	TGTGCCAGCAAGCGGTTGGATGGCACAGATACGCAGTATTTT
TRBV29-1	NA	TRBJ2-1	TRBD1	CSVGQGYYNEQFF	TGCAGCGTCGGACAGGGATACTACAATGAGCAGTTCTTC